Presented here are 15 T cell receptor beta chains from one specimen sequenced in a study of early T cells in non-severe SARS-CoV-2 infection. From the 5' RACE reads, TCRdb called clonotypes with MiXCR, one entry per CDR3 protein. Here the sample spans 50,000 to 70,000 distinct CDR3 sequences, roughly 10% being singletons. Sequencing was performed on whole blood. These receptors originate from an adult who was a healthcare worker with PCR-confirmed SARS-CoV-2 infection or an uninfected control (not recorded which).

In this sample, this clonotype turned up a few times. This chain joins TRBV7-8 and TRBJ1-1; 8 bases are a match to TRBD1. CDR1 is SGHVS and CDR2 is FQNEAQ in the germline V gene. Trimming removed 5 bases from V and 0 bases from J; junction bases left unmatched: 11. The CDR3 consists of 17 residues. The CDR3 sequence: CASSPRAGGDMNTEAFF. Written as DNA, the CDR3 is TGTGCCAGCAGCCCGAGGGCAGGGGGCGACATGAACACTGAAGCTTTCTTT. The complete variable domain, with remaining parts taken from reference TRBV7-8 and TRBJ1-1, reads GAGVSQSPRYKVAKRGQDVALRCDPISGHVSLFWYQQALGQGPEFLTYFQNEAQLDKSGLPSDRFFAERPEGSVSTLKIQRTQQEDSAVYLCASSPRAGGDMNTEAFFGQGTRLTVV.

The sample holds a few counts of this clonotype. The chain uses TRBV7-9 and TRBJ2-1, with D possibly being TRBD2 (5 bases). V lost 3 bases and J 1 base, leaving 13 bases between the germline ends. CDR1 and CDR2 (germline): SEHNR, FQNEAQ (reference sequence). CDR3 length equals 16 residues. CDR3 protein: CASSLGEWESYNEQFF. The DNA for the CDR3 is TGTGCCAGCAGCTTGGGAGAGTGGGAGTCCTACAATGAGCAGTTCTTC. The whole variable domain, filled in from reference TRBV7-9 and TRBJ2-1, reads DTGVSQNPRHKITKRGQNVTFRCDPISEHNRLYWYRQTLGQGPEFLTYFQNEAQLEKSRLLSDRFSAERPKGSFSTLEIQRTEQGDSAMYLCASSLGEWESYNEQFFGPGTRLTVL.

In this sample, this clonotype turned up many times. The CDR3 bases are TGTGCCAGCAGTTATAAGACGTCGCTCGTTTACAATGAGCAGTTCTTC. It specifies CASSYKTSLVYNEQFF. The chain is built from TRBV27 and TRBJ2-1; D unclear. The CDR3 has 16 amino acids. The V end lost 4 bases, the J end lost 4 bases, and 17 bases lay between the germline ends. CDR1 MNHEY and CDR2 SMNVEV come from the germline V gene (reference sequence).

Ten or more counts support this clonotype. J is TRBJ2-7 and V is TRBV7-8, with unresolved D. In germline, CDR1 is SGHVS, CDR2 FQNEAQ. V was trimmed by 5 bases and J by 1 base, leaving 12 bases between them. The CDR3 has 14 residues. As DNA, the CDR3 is TGTGCCAGCAGCCTGGGCAGGCTTTCCTACGAGCAGTACTTC. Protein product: CASSLGRLSYEQYF.

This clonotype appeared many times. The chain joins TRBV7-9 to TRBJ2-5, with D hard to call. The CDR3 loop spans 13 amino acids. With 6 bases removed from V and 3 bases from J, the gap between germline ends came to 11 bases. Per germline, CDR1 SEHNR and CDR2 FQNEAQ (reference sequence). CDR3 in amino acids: CASRKDNEETQYF. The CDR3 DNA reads TGTGCCAGCAGAAAGGATAACGAAGAGACCCAGTACTTC.

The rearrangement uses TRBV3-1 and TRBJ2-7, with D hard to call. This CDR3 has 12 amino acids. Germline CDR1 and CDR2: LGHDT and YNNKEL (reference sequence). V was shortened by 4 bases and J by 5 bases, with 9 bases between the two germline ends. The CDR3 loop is CASSREVNEQYF. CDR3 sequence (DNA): TGTGCCAGCAGCCGTGAGGTCAACGAGCAGTACTTC.

CDR3 nucleotide sequence: TGTGCCAGCAGTTACTCGTTACCGGGACCGAAAAATCAGCCCCAGCATTTT. Amino acid sequence: CASSYSLPGPKNQPQHF. The rearrangement links TRBV6-2 or TRBV6-3 to TRBJ1-5; the D gene is possibly TRBD1 (5 bases). The germline gives CDR1 MNHEY, CDR2 SVGEGT. Trimming took off 0 bases at V and 4 bases at J, with 16 bases between the two ends. The CDR3 is made up of 17 amino acids.

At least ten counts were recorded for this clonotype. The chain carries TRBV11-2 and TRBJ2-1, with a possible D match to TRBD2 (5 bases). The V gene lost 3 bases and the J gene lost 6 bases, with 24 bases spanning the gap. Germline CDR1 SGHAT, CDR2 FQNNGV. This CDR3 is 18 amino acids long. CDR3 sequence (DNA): TGTGCCAGCAGCTTCGCATTTCCTCGGTCAGCGGCGTTCAATGAGCAGTTCTTC. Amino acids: CASSFAFPRSAAFNEQFF.

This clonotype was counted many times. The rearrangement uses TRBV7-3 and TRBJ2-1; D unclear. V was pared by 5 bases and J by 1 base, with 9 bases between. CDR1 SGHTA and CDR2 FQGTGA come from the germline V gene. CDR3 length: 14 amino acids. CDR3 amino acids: CASSPFRSYNEQFF. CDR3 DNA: TGTGCCAGCAGCCCCTTCCGTTCCTACAATGAGCAGTTCTTC.

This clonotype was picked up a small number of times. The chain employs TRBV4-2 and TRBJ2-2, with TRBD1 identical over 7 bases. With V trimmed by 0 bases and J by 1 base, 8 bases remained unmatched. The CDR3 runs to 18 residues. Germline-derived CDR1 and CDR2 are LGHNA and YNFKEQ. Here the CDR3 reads CASSQDRSQGENTGELFF. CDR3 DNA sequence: TGTGCCAGCAGCCAAGATAGGTCCCAGGGGGAGAACACCGGGGAGCTGTTTTTT.

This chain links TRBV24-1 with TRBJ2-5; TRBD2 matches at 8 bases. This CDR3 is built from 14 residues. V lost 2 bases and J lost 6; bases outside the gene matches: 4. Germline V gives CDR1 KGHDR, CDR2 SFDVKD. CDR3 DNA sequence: TGTGCCACCAGTGATTGGACTAGCATGCAGACCCAGTACTTC. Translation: CATSDWTSMQTQYF.

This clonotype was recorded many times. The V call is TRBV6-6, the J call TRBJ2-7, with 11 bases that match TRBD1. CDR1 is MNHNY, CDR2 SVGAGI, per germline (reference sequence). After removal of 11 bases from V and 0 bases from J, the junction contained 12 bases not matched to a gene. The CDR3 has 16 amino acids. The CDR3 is CASRDRGYTSSYEQYF. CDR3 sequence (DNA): TGTGCCTCCCGGGACAGGGGGTATACGAGCTCCTACGAGCAGTACTTC.

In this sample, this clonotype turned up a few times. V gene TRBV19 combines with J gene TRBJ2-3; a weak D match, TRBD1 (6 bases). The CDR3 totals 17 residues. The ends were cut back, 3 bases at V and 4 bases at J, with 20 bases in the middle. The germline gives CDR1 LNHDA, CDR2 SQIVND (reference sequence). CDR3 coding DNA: TGTGCCAGTAGTATCGATCGGGACACATTCCGCCCAGATACGCAGTATTTT. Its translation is CASSIDRDTFRPDTQYF. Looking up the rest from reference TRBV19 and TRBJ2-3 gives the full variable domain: DGGITQSPKYLFRKEGQNVTLSCEQNLNHDAMYWYRQDPGQGLRLIYYSQIVNDFQKGDIAEGYSVSREKKESFPLTVTSAQKNPTAFYLCASSIDRDTFRPDTQYFGPGTRLTVL.

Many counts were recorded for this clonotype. The CDR3 region has the DNA TGTGCCAGCAGTCCTCGGAGAAGCGGGAATTCACCCCTCCACTTT. This codes for CASSPRRSGNSPLHF. The chain joins TRBV6-5 to TRBJ1-6, with D uncertain. The CDR3 is 15 residues long. V gave up 5 bases and J gave up 7 bases, with 15 bases separating them. The germline V gene encodes CDR1 MNHEY and CDR2 SVGAGI.

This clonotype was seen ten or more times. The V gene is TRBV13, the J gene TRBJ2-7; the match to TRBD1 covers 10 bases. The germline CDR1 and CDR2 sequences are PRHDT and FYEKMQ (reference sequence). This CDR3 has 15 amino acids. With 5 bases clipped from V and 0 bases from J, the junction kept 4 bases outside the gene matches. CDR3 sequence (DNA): TGTGCCAGCAGCACCGGGACAGGGGCCTCCTACGAGCAGTACTTC. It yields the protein CASSTGTGASYEQYF.